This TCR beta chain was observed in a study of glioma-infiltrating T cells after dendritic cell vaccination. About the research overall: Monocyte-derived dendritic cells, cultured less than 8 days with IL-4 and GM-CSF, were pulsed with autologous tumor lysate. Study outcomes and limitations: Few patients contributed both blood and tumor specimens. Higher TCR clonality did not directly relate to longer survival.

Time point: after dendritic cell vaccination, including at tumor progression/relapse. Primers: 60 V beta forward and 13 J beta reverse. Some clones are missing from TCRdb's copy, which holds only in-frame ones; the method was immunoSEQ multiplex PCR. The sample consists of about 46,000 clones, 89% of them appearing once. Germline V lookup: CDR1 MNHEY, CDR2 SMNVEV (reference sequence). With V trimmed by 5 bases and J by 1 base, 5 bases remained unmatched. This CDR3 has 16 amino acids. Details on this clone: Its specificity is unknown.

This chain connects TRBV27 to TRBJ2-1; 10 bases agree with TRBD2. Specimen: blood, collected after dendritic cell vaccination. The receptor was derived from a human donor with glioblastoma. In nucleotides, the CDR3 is TGTGCCAGCAGTAAAAGGACTAGCGGATCCTACAATGAGCAGTTCTTC. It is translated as CASSKRTSGSYNEQFF.